This passage covers 3 T cell receptor beta chains from one sample sequenced in a study of Ad26.COV2.S vaccination and SARS-CoV-2 variants. TCRdb keeps only in-frame clones here, not all; method: immunoSEQ multiplex PCR. The table has roughly 330,000 clones, 90% seen once; the top ten hold approximately 5.8%. Regarding treatment: 15 to 20 received Ad26.COV2.S at low or high dose, single or two shots; roughly five received placebo; per-sample allocation not given. Sampling happened 63 days after the first vaccine or placebo injection. Material: peripheral blood, obtained in a trial of Ad26.COV2.S vaccine versus placebo. The receptors originated from a person aged 18 to 65 who received the Ad26.COV2.S COVID-19 vaccine or a placebo.

The V gene is TRBV6-1, the J gene TRBJ1-5; no firm D call. Trimming pared 2 bases from V and 0 bases from J, leaving 17 bases between. CDR1 and CDR2 (germline): MNHNS, SASEGT. CDR3 size: 18 residues. The DNA for the CDR3 is TGTGCCAGCAGTGAATCCGCGACGACGGATTATAGCAATCAGCCCCAGCATTTT. This translates into CASSESATTDYSNQPQHF.

The CDR3 nucleotides read TGTGCCCGAATTACCGCGGCCGAGCAGTACGTC. It codes for CARITAAEQYV. V gene TRBV19 combines with J gene TRBJ2-7, with D uncertain. From germline, CDR1 is LNHDA and CDR2 SQIVND (reference sequence). This CDR3 contains 11 residues. Trimming removed 11 bases from V and 6 bases from J, with 14 bases in between.

This chain uses TRBV15 with TRBJ2-3; no firm D call. This CDR3 is 17 amino acids long. V lost 3 bases and J 1 base, leaving 17 bases between the germline ends. Germline V gives CDR1 LNHNV, CDR2 YYDKDF (reference sequence). The DNA of the CDR3 is TGTGCCACCAGCAGTCTGGCCATTTTCAAAGGCACAGATACGCAGTATTTT. Amino acid sequence: CATSSLAIFKGTDTQYF.